The source of this T cell receptor beta chain is a study of OX40 agonist ivuxolimab in advanced cancers. The wider study: Of the participants, 40% had some prior anti-PD-1, anti-PD-L1 or anti-CTLA-4 therapy, which was allowed.

The CDR3 totals 12 residues. Germline loops: CDR1 GTSNPN, CDR2 SVGIG (reference sequence). The V end lost 4 bases, the J end lost 8 bases, and 11 bases lay between the germline ends. Whole-study results and caveats: Antigen specificity of clonally expanded peripheral T cells was not established.

With regard to this clone: Antigen specificity is unknown.

Sequencing used immunoSEQ multiplex PCR; TCRdb keeps in-frame clones, though not all of them. The table lists roughly 61,000 clones, under 90% of them singletons. The clonotype was recovered from an adult with an advanced solid tumor such as melanoma, head and neck, liver or kidney cancer. The sample consisted of CD4+ or CD8+ T cells sorted from blood, taken in a trial of the OX40 agonist ivuxolimab. The chain uses TRBV30 and TRBJ1-4; the D gene is possibly TRBD1 (6 bases). The CDR3 bases are TGTGCCTGGAACAGGGATGGGGAAAAACTGTTTTTT. It translates to CAWNRDGEKLFF.